These 17 T cell receptor beta chains were all obtained from the same sample, sequenced in a study of T cells in Graves' hyperthyroidism and ophthalmopathy (dated by TCRdb to about 2019). The library was obtained by multiplex PCR. The data were produced on an Illumina HiSeq 2000. Amplification of TCR beta CDR3 regions was carried out from RNA transcripts. For the first round of RT-PCR on the TCR CDR3, the HTBI primer set was used together with the Qiagen OneStep RT-PCR kit. TCRdb took the public reads, trimmed them with fastp at Q25, ran MiXCR for clone calling and kept in-frame beta chains. Rows are unified per CDR3 protein, each entry keeping the most common DNA and genes. This sample is represented by over 350,000 distinct CDR3 sequences; over 12% of them were singletons. The ten largest account for approximately 27% of the sample. Sequences were obtained from blood. The receptors shown here come from a man aged 45-65 years with Graves' ophthalmopathy.

This clonotype was found a few times. V is TRBV20-1 and J is TRBJ2-5; 10 bases are shared with TRBD2. J lost 4 bases, V lost 0 bases, and 5 bases had no gene match. Germline CDR1 reads DFQATT; CDR2 reads SNEGSKA (reference sequence). The CDR3 loop spans 15 amino acids. CDR3 loop: CSARDGASGRETQYF. For the CDR3, the DNA is TGCAGTGCTAGAGATGGGGCTAGCGGGAGAGAGACCCAGTACTTC.

The rearrangement uses TRBV7-8 and TRBJ2-2; D is tentatively TRBD1 or TRBD2 (6 bases each). The ends were cut back, 5 bases at V and 4 bases at J, with 17 bases in the middle. The CDR3 runs 16 residues. CDR1 and CDR2 (germline): SGHVS, FQNEAQ. The CDR3 sequence: CASSPPRTAGTGELFF. The CDR3 region has the DNA TGTGCCAGCAGCCCCCCCAGGACAGCGGGCACCGGGGAGCTGTTTTTT.

V is TRBV29-1 and J is TRBJ2-2, with D maybe TRBD1 (5 bases). V dropped 6 bases and J dropped 6 bases, with 20 bases sitting between them. The CDR3 is 15 residues long. Per the germline V gene, CDR1 is SQVTM and CDR2 is ANQGSEA. CDR3 nucleotides: TGCAGCGTAGCGATACAGGCGACAAACGCCGGGGAGCTGTTTTTT. It yields the protein CSVAIQATNAGELFF.

The chain uses TRBV12-3 or TRBV12-4 and TRBJ2-4, with 13 nucleotides matching TRBD2. Trimming at V came to 4 bases and at J to 8 bases, leaving 11 bases not matched to a gene. The CDR3 has 17 amino acids. The CDR3 protein is CASSSFPGLAGLDIQYF. CDR3 bases: TGTGCCAGCAGTTCCTTCCCGGGACTAGCGGGACTGGACATTCAGTACTTC.

This clonotype was seen a few times. This chain links TRBV20-1 with TRBJ1-3; TRBD1 matches 7 bases. The CDR3 loop spans 11 amino acids. CDR1 is DFQATT, CDR2 SNEGSKA, per germline (reference sequence). CDR3 amino acids: CGGQVGNTIYF. DNA for the CDR3: TGCGGTGGACAGGTTGGAAACACCATATATTTT.

The gene calls are TRBV10-3 and TRBJ2-7, with 8 nucleotides matching TRBD1. Germline CDR1 reads ENHRY; CDR2 reads SYGVKD. The CDR3 sequence is 12 residues long. Losses at the gene ends were 10 bases for V and 2 bases for J; bases not matched to a gene: 4. CDR3 coding DNA: TGTGCCACCGGGGACAGGCCCTACGAGCAGTACTTC. The encoded protein is CATGDRPYEQYF.

Comments on this clonotype: This clone may be a read error of a much larger clone one base away. This chain connects TRBV12-3 or TRBV12-4 to TRBJ1-1, with D unresolved. There are 13 residues in the CDR3. CDR3 in amino acids: CASSLRRGTEALF. The CDR3 coding sequence is TGTGCCAGCAGTCTACGGCGAGGCACTGAAGCTCTCTTT.

This clonotype turned up a few times. This chain joins TRBV18 and TRBJ1-1; D uncertain. CDR3 length equals 16 residues. Germline V CDR1 and CDR2: KGHSH, LQKENI. Trimming took 2 bases from V and 2 from J, leaving 15 bases between them. In nucleotides, the CDR3 is TGTGCCAGCTCACCATCCCGACGGGGAGCAAACACTGAAGCTTTCTTT. This sequence encodes CASSPSRRGANTEAFF.

This clonotype has a count of ten or more. The chain recombines TRBV20-1 with TRBJ2-1; 8 bases fit TRBD1. Germline V gene lookup returns CDR1 DFQATT and CDR2 SNEGSKA (reference sequence). The CDR3 contains 16 residues. V lost 3 bases and J lost 3; bases outside the gene matches: 10. CDR3 residues: CSASYTQGQVYNEQFF. As DNA, the CDR3 is TGCAGTGCTAGCTATACCCAGGGACAGGTCTACAATGAGCAGTTCTTC.

This clonotype was detected many times. The chain recombines TRBV28 with TRBJ2-1, with TRBD2 identical over 12 bases. Germline V lookup: CDR1 MDHEN, CDR2 SYDVKM. The CDR3 length is 16 residues. Trimming at V came to 6 bases and at J to 0 bases, leaving 3 bases not matched to a gene. CDR3 protein: CASRQGLAGSYNEQFF. DNA of the CDR3: TGTGCCAGCAGACAGGGACTAGCGGGCTCCTACAATGAGCAGTTCTTC.

This clonotype was counted at least ten times. The chain joins TRBV11-2 to TRBJ2-3, with unresolved D. This CDR3 spans 12 amino acids. The V gene's germline CDR1 is SGHAT and CDR2 FQNNGV. V lost 8 bases to trimming and J lost 3 bases, with 9 bases between them. As DNA, the CDR3 is TGTGCCAGCGGGATCCAGACAGATACGCAGTATTTT. Translation gives CASGIQTDTQYF. Based on the CDR3 plus reference TRBV11-2 and TRBJ2-3, the full variable domain is EAGVAQSPRYKIIEKRQSVAFWCNPISGHATLYWYQQILGQGPKLLIQFQNNGVVDDSQLPKDRFSAERLKGVDSTLKIQPAKLEDSAVYLCASGIQTDTQYFGPGTRLTVL.

V usage is TRBV12-3 or TRBV12-4 and J usage is TRBJ2-3, with 8 positions matching TRBD2. CDR3 length equals 15 residues. Germline trimming cut 7 bases from V and 2 bases from J; bases unmatched to any gene: 8. This CDR3 is CASIKREISTDTQYF. DNA of the CDR3: TGTGCCAGCATAAAGCGGGAGATTTCCACAGATACGCAGTATTTT.

This clonotype was detected only a few times. CDR3 in amino acids: CSASWPSGTDTQYF. The CDR3 bases are TGCAGTGCTAGTTGGCCTAGCGGGACAGATACGCAGTATTTT. The rearrangement links TRBV20-1 to TRBJ2-3; 8 positions match TRBD2. The CDR3 runs to 14 residues. With 3 bases clipped from V and 3 bases from J, the junction kept 5 bases outside the gene matches. The germline CDR1 and CDR2 sequences are DFQATT and SNEGSKA (reference sequence).

This clonotype was seen at least ten times. This chain connects TRBV24-1 to TRBJ1-2, with D unclear. The CDR3 length is 14 residues. CDR1 and CDR2 (germline): KGHDR, SFDVKD. V gave up 4 bases and J gave up 6 bases, with 14 bases separating them. The CDR3 nucleotides are TGTGCCACCAGTGACCGCGGGTCTGGGCATGGCTACACCTTC. This gives the protein CATSDRGSGHGYTF.

The gene calls are TRBV20-1 and TRBJ2-2, with D perhaps matching TRBD1 or TRBD2 (6 bases each). CDR3 length equals 16 residues. Germline CDR1 is DFQATT and CDR2 is SNEGSKA (reference sequence). V lost 3 bases and J 5 bases, leaving 19 bases between the germline ends. Here the CDR3 DNA reads TGCAGTGCTAGGGATCCTGGGGGGCGCAGTACCGGGGAGCTGTTTTTT. It is translated as CSARDPGGRSTGELFF.

This clonotype has at least ten counts. The chain joins TRBV6-2 or TRBV6-3 to TRBJ2-7; D is unresolved. This CDR3 region has 13 residues. Trimming removed 6 bases at V and 4 bases at J, with 13 bases between. Germline CDR1 and CDR2: MNHEY and SVGEGT. The CDR3 is CASSRERAYEQYF. For the CDR3, the DNA is TGTGCCAGCAGCCGTGAAAGGGCATACGAGCAGTACTTC.

This clonotype was recorded many times. The chain employs TRBV7-9 and TRBJ2-1; D not resolved. The CDR3 has 12 amino acids. Germline CDR1 reads SEHNR; CDR2 reads FQNEAQ (reference sequence). Trimming shortened V by 3 bases and J by 4 bases, and 4 bases separated the two germline ends. The CDR3 spells CASSFFYNEQFF. In DNA form, the CDR3 reads TGTGCCAGCAGCTTCTTTTACAATGAGCAGTTCTTC.